This entry lists 27 T cell receptor beta chains sequenced from one sample in a study of regulatory T cells in long-lasting Graves disease. Time point specified: newly diagnosed GD, antithyroid drugs for less than 3 months. RNA extracted from PBMCs served as the sequencing template. Construction of TCR beta libraries relied on iRepertoire HTBI primers and on Arm-PCR targeting CDR3 regions. MiXCR, applied by TCRdb to the multiplex PCR reads, yields one record per CDR3 protein. Of a few hundred thousand distinct CDR3 sequences listed, roughly a sixth are singletons. These data were likewise used in another study, on T cells in Graves' hyperthyroidism and ophthalmopathy.

The input for sequencing was peripheral blood mononuclear cells (PBMCs), taken at new diagnosis, from a patient treated with antithyroid drugs. The origin of the receptors is a man in his forties with Graves disease.

The chain carries TRBV24-1 and TRBJ2-1, with a weak D call TRBD1 (6 bases). Germline lookup yields CDR1 KGHDR and CDR2 SFDVKD. V was pared by 0 bases and J by 9 bases, with 17 bases between. The CDR3 length is 16 residues. The CDR3 DNA reads as TGTGCCACCAGTGATTTGTCCCCAGGGGTTTCCGCTGAGCAGTTCTTC. Translated, it gives CATSDLSPGVSAEQFF.

The chain joins TRBV4-1 to TRBJ1-5, with D unclear. In germline, CDR1 is MGHRA, CDR2 YSYEKL. V dropped 0 bases and J dropped 6 bases, with 12 bases sitting between them. The CDR3 length is 15 residues. DNA of the CDR3: TGCGCCAGCAGCCAAGATGTGGTGGGGAGTCAGCCCCAGCATTTT. Encoded protein: CASSQDVVGSQPQHF.

In its sample, this clonotype was seen a few times. The rearrangement joins TRBV7-2 to TRBJ1-1, with 7 bases aligning to TRBD1. This CDR3 region has 14 residues. The trim removed 4 bases at V and 5 bases at J, leaving 7 bases unmatched. Germline CDR1 is SGHTA and CDR2 is FQGNSA. CDR3 nucleotide sequence: TGTGCCAGCAGCTCCCGACAGGGTTGGACTGAAGCTTTCTTT. Its protein product is CASSSRQGWTEAFF.

The chain employs TRBV15 and TRBJ2-1; TRBD2 agrees at 8 bases. V lost 2 bases and J lost 7; bases outside the gene matches: 7. The CDR3 has 15 residues. Germline values: CDR1 LNHNV, CDR2 YYDKDF (reference sequence). DNA for the CDR3: TGTGCCACCAGCAGACCGAGCGGGACTAGGAATGAGCAGTTCTTC. As protein: CATSRPSGTRNEQFF.

Details on this clonotype: A much larger clone differs by one base, so this may be a read error. The chain employs TRBV7-8 and TRBJ2-7; 9 positions agree with TRBD1. CDR3 length: 14 amino acids. The trim removed 1 base at V and 10 bases at J, leaving 8 bases unmatched. The germline V gene has CDR1 SGHVS and CDR2 FQNEAQ. DNA for the CDR3: TGTGCCAGCAGCTTAGGGAACAGGGGGCCGGTTCAGTACTTC. Its protein is CASSLGNRGPVQYF.

This clonotype was recorded a few times. A single base separates this from a much larger clone, so it may be a read error. The J gene is TRBJ2-7, the V gene TRBV6-1; 7 bases are shared with TRBD1. The V gene end was trimmed by 5 bases and the J gene end by 6 bases; junction bases not matched to a gene: 7. The germline V gene encodes CDR1 MNHNS and CDR2 SASEGT. The CDR3 consists of 13 residues. CDR3: CASSQDRVREQYF. DNA for the CDR3: TGTGCCAGCAGTCAAGACAGGGTTCGCGAGCAGTACTTC.

J is TRBJ2-2 and V is TRBV24-1; D is possibly TRBD2 (7 bases). Trimming pared 5 bases from V and 7 bases from J, leaving 19 bases between. The CDR3 loop spans 16 amino acids. CDR1 is KGHDR and CDR2 is SFDVKD in the germline V gene. The chain's CDR3 is CATSGPRGGGNGELFF. DNA of the CDR3: TGTGCCACCAGTGGTCCAAGGGGGGGCGGCAACGGGGAGCTGTTTTTT.

This clonotype was observed many times. The J gene is TRBJ2-4, the V gene TRBV11-2, with D perhaps matching TRBD2 (6 bases). This CDR3 contains 21 residues. V was pared by 5 bases and J by 1 base, with 30 bases between. The germline V gene has CDR1 SGHAT and CDR2 FQNNGV. The DNA for the CDR3 is TGTGCCAGCAGCCCCCGAGATAGGGTCGTATTACGGGGGAATGCCAAAAACATTCAGTACTTC. Amino acids: CASSPRDRVVLRGNAKNIQYF.

This clonotype occurred many times. V and J are TRBV7-2 and TRBJ2-7, with a possible D match to TRBD1 (6 bases). Trimming pared 4 bases from V and 0 bases from J, leaving 16 bases between. Germline V CDR1 and CDR2: SGHTA, FQGNSA. There are 16 residues in the CDR3. The CDR3: CASSYSQGSISYEQYF. CDR3 sequence (DNA): TGTGCCAGCAGCTATTCACAGGGTTCCATCTCCTACGAGCAGTACTTC.

This clonotype has ten or more counts. The chain combines TRBV3-1 with TRBJ1-5; D possibly corresponds to TRBD1 (6 bases). CDR3 length: 15 amino acids. V was clipped by 1 base and J by 9 bases, with 16 bases between them. Germline assignment: CDR1 LGHDT and CDR2 YNNKEL (reference sequence). The CDR3 DNA follows: TGTGCCAGCAGCCAAGGGTCAGGGGCGGAAGCGCCCCAGCATTTT. It codes for CASSQGSGAEAPQHF.

This clonotype was detected many times. The J gene is TRBJ1-1, the V gene TRBV18, with a weak D call TRBD1 (6 bases). V lost 5 bases, J lost 8 bases, and 18 bases lay in between. Germline-derived CDR1 and CDR2 are KGHSH and LQKENI. This CDR3 has 14 amino acids. CDR3 loop: CASSAGQMGREAFF. The CDR3 bases are TGTGCCAGCTCAGCCGGACAGATGGGGAGGGAAGCTTTCTTT.

The chain couples TRBV6-1 to TRBJ2-5, with 9 bases matching TRBD2. Germline lookup yields CDR1 MNHNS and CDR2 SASEGT. The CDR3 spans 12 residues. Trimming removed 6 bases from V and 9 bases from J; junction bases left unmatched: 5. CDR3 amino acids: CASRRRGGAQYF. In nucleotides, the CDR3 is TGTGCCAGCAGGCGGCGGGGGGGAGCCCAGTACTTC.

The sample holds a few counts of this clonotype. This chain uses TRBV5-5 with TRBJ2-3; 7 nucleotides line up with TRBD1. CDR3 size: 19 residues. Germline-derived CDR1 and CDR2 are SGHKS and YYEKEE (reference sequence). V lost 3 bases to trimming and J lost 0 bases; unmatched junction nucleotides: 16. The CDR3 sequence is CASSSSRGKAHTSTDTQYF. CDR3 DNA: TGTGCCAGCAGCTCAAGCAGGGGGAAGGCACATACTAGCACAGATACGCAGTATTTT. The full variable domain, in which reference TRBV5-5 and TRBJ2-3 provide the parts outside the CDR3, is DAGVTQSPTHLIKTRGQQVTLRCSPISGHKSVSWYQQVLGQGPQFIFQYYEKEERGRGNFPDRFSARQFPNYSSELNVNALLLGDSALYLCASSSSRGKAHTSTDTQYFGPGTRLTVL.

As regards this clonotype: It is likely a read error: a sequence one base away is far more abundant. This chain joins TRBV28 and TRBJ2-5; 7 bases agree with TRBD1. Germline loops: CDR1 MDHEN, CDR2 SYDVKM. CDR3 length: 15 amino acids. J gave up 11 bases and V 7 bases, and 19 bases lay outside the gene matches. CDR3 residues: CASNGAGTVLIEQYF. The CDR3 DNA is TGTGCCAGCAATGGAGCCGGGACAGTTCTCATTGAGCAGTACTTC.

This clonotype was recorded many times. The gene calls are TRBV7-8 and TRBJ1-2; unclear D gene. Germline V gene lookup returns CDR1 SGHVS and CDR2 FQNEAQ. The CDR3 is made up of 15 amino acids. V lost 5 bases and J 7 bases, leaving 20 bases between the germline ends. The CDR3: CASSHYPPAATGYTF. The CDR3, as DNA: TGTGCCAGCAGCCATTACCCCCCCGCGGCAACTGGCTACACCTTC.

This clonotype was recorded at least ten times. J is TRBJ2-3 and V is TRBV2; D gene uncertain. This CDR3 region has 13 residues. Germline CDR1 SNHLY, CDR2 FYNNEI. The V gene lost 1 base and the J gene lost 7 bases, with 9 bases spanning the gap. DNA for the CDR3: TGTGCCAGCAGTGAAGAACTATCCCATACGCAGTATTTT. Translation: CASSEELSHTQYF.

This clonotype was seen many times. This chain uses TRBV3-1 with TRBJ1-2; D gene ambiguous. CDR1 and CDR2 (germline): LGHDT, YNNKEL (reference sequence). Trimming removed 8 bases at V and 0 bases at J, with 16 bases between. This CDR3 contains 15 residues. The CDR3 nucleotides read TGTGCCAGCGGGTTGCGGGGAATAGCTAACTATGGCTACACCTTC. Translation: CASGLRGIANYGYTF.

This chain connects TRBV6-6 to TRBJ1-5; D gene unclear. Per the germline V gene, CDR1 is MNHNY and CDR2 is SVGAGI (reference sequence). The V gene lost 0 bases and the J gene lost 6 bases, with 9 bases spanning the gap. The CDR3 totals 14 residues. The CDR3 sequence is CASSYSTGGQPQHF. DNA of the CDR3: TGTGCCAGCAGTTACTCGACCGGAGGTCAGCCCCAGCATTTT.

This chain uses TRBV20-1 with TRBJ2-4; 7 bases fit TRBD2. V lost 5 bases, J lost 8 bases, and 6 bases stayed unmatched. The CDR3 runs 12 residues. Germline CDR1 DFQATT, CDR2 SNEGSKA (reference sequence). CDR3 residues: CSAGGRVDIQYF. CDR3 nucleotide sequence: TGCAGTGCTGGGGGGAGGGTGGACATTCAGTACTTC.

The chain links TRBV3-1 to TRBJ2-4; 10 positions match TRBD2. Germline V CDR1 and CDR2: LGHDT, YNNKEL (reference sequence). CDR3 length: 15 residues. Trimming took 1 base from V and 13 from J; bases not matched to a gene: 10. In nucleotides, the CDR3 is TGTGCCAGCAGCCAAGGTGTACTAGCGGGGCCGGAGCAGTACTTC. It encodes CASSQGVLAGPEQYF. The complete variable domain, with remaining parts taken from reference TRBV3-1 and TRBJ2-4, reads DTAVSQTPKYLVTQMGNDKSIKCEQNLGHDTMYWYKQDSKKFLKIMFSYNNKELIINETVPNRFSPKSPDKAHLNLHINSLELGDSAVYFCASSQGVLAGPEQYFGAGTRLSVL.

In its sample, this clonotype was seen a few times. The J gene is TRBJ1-5, the V gene TRBV5-5, with TRBD1 identical over 10 bases. The germline gives CDR1 SGHKS, CDR2 YYEKEE (reference sequence). The CDR3 has 15 residues. With 4 bases clipped from V and 6 bases from J, the junction kept 7 bases outside the gene matches. The CDR3 spells CASSRQGARGQPQHF. The CDR3 DNA is TGTGCCAGCAGCCGACAGGGGGCTAGGGGTCAGCCCCAGCATTTT.

This clonotype was seen at least ten times. V usage is TRBV3-1 and J usage is TRBJ1-5; 8 bases align to TRBD1. This CDR3 comprises 15 residues. V trimming: 5 bases; J trimming: 2 bases; junction bases outside the gene matches: 5. The germline V gene has CDR1 LGHDT and CDR2 YNNKEL (reference sequence). CDR3 region: CASSRGQGGNQPQHF. The CDR3 DNA is TGTGCCAGCAGCAGAGGACAGGGAGGCAATCAGCCCCAGCATTTT.

The sample holds many counts of this clonotype. In DNA form, the CDR3 reads TGTGCCAGCTCACCGCTCGGGGCGGCCCCCACAGATACGCAGTATTTT. This codes for CASSPLGAAPTDTQYF. The genes are TRBV18 and TRBJ2-3; the D gene could be TRBD1 or TRBD2 (5 bases each). CDR1 is KGHSH and CDR2 is LQKENI in the germline V gene. This CDR3 has 16 amino acids. V lost 3 bases, J lost 2 bases, and 15 bases lay in between.

The chain couples TRBV4-1 to TRBJ2-3; 7 positions agree with TRBD2. Germline trimming cut 2 bases from V and 4 bases from J; bases unmatched to any gene: 9. CDR1 is MGHRA and CDR2 is YSYEKL in the germline V gene. The CDR3 is 16 amino acids. For the CDR3, the DNA is TGCGCCAGCAGCCAATCCGAGGCGGGGAGGGCAGATACGCAGTATTTT. Translated: CASSQSEAGRADTQYF.

The count of this clonotype is one. The V call is TRBV9, the J call TRBJ2-7; unclear D gene. The CDR3 runs 13 residues. Deletions cut 0 bases from V and 1 base from J, with 5 bases between. Per germline, CDR1 SGDLS and CDR2 YYNGEE. The CDR3 DNA reads TGTGCCAGCAGCGTAGCGGAATCCTACGAGCAGTACTTC. Protein sequence: CASSVAESYEQYF.

This clonotype was found many times. The rearrangement links TRBV6-2 or TRBV6-3 to TRBJ2-1, with 8 bases aligning to TRBD1. Germline lookup yields CDR1 MNHEY and CDR2 SVGEGT. The CDR3 has 13 residues. V lost 10 bases and J lost 14; bases outside the gene matches: 16. The DNA of the CDR3 is TGTGCCACCGGGACAGGCGTAATTCTTGATAAGTTCTTC. Amino acid sequence: CATGTGVILDKFF.

The chain uses TRBV11-2 and TRBJ1-1, with D possibly matching TRBD1 (6 bases). Germline CDR1 is SGHAT and CDR2 is FQNNGV. Trimming pared 7 bases from V and 0 bases from J, leaving 15 bases between. The length of the CDR3 is 15 residues. CDR3 nucleotides: TGTGCCAGCACCCCGGGAGGGGGGGTGAACACTGAAGCTTTCTTT. It translates to CASTPGGGVNTEAFF.